The T cell receptor beta chain described here comes from a study of PD-L1 blockade in urothelial cancer. Study overall: Bladder-origin urothelial cancer in males covered twenty-five of 29 patients. Blood analysis was done at 3 weeks (second dose) and 6 weeks after treatment began.

The CDR3 is made up of 15 amino acids. The V gene end was trimmed by 3 bases and the J gene end by 5 bases; junction bases not matched to a gene: 10. Germline V gene data show CDR1 as SGDLS and CDR2 as YYNGEE. Profiled with immunoSEQ multiplex PCR; TCRdb holds only in-frame clones, not every one. The sample comprises under 130,000 clones, 70% to 90% of which are singletons, and around 2.4% rests with the top ten. The starting material was PBMCs, obtained around atezolizumab (anti-PD-L1) treatment. V usage is TRBV9 and J usage is TRBJ1-1; 7 bases fit TRBD1. This TCR came from a man between 50 and 59 years old with urothelial cancer. CDR3 DNA: TGTGCCAGCAGCGCCCATACAGGGGAGAGGACTGAAGCTTTCTTT. It translates to CASSAHTGERTEAFF.